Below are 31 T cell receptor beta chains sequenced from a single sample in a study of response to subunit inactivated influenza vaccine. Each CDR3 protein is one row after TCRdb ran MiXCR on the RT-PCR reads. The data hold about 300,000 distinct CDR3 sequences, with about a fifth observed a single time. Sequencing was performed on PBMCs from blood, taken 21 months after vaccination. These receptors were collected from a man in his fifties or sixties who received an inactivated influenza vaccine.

The chain's CDR3 is CASSLMGTSTDTQYF. CDR3 nucleotides: TGCGCCAGCAGCTTGATGGGGACTAGCACAGATACGCAGTATTTT. J is TRBJ2-3 and V is TRBV5-1; a weak D match, TRBD2 (6 bases). The CDR3 is 15 residues long. The V and J ends lost 1 base and 0 bases respectively, with 9 bases between them. The germline V gene has CDR1 SGHRS and CDR2 YFSETQ.

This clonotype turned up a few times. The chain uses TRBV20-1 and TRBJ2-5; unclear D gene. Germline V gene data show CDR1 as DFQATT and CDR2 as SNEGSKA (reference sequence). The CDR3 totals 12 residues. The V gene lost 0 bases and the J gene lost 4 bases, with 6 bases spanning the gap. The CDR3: CSARDPVETQYF. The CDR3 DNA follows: TGCAGTGCTAGAGACCCGGTAGAGACCCAGTACTTC.

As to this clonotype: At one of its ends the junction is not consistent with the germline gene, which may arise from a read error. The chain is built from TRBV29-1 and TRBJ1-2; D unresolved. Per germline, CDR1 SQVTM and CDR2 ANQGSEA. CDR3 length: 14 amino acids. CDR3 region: CSVEGRKLSGGDTF. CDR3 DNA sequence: TGCAGCGTTGAAGGTCGGAAACTATCCGGTGGCGACACCTTC.

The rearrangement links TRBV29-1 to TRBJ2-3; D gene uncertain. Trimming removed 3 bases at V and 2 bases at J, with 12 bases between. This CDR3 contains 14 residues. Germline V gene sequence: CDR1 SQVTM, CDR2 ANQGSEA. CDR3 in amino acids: CSVDGMAITDTQYF. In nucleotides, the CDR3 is TGCAGCGTTGACGGAATGGCTATCACAGATACGCAGTATTTT.

The CDR3 DNA is TGTGCCAGCAGCCGGGGGGCCAGGAACACTGAAGCTTTCTTT. Amino acids: CASSRGARNTEAFF. The chain has TRBV7-9 and TRBJ1-1; possible D gene TRBD1, 6 bases. The CDR3 totals 14 residues. V lost 5 bases to trimming and J lost 1 base, with 11 bases between them. Germline V lookup: CDR1 SEHNR, CDR2 FQNEAQ (reference sequence).

The CDR3 loop reads CASSLAPGAYGYTF. CDR3 coding DNA: TGTGCCAGCAGCTTAGCTCCAGGGGCCTATGGCTACACCTTC. This chain connects TRBV7-2 to TRBJ1-2, with D perhaps TRBD1 (6 bases). Germline CDR1 SGHTA, CDR2 FQGNSA. V shed 0 bases and J shed 4 bases, with 9 bases lying between them. This CDR3 is built from 14 residues.

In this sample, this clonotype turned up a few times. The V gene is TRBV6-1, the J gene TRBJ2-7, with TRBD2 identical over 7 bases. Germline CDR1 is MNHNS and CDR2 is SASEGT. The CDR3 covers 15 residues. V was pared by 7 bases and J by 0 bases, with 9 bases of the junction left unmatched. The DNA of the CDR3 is TGTGCCAGCAAGGGAGGGGCAGGGCGCTCCTACGAGCAGTACTTC. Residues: CASKGGAGRSYEQYF.

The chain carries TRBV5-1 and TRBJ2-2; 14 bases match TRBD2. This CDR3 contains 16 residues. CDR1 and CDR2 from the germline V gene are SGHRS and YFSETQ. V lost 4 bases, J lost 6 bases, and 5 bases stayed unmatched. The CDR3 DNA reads TGCGCCAGCAGCCTGACTAGCGGGAGGGACCCCGGGGAGCTGTTTTTT. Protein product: CASSLTSGRDPGELFF.

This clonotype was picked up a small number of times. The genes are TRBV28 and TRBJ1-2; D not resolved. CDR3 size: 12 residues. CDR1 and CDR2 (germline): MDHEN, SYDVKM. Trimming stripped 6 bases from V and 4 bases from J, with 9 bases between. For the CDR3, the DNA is TGTGCCAGCAGCTCCCGGTCCTATGGCTACACCTTC. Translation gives CASSSRSYGYTF.

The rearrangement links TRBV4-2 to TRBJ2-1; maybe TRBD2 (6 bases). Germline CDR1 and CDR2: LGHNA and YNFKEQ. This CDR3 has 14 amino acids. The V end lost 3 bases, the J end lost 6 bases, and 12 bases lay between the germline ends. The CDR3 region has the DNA TGTGCCAGCAGCCAGATGACTAGATCCAATGAGCAGTTCTTC. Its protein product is CASSQMTRSNEQFF.

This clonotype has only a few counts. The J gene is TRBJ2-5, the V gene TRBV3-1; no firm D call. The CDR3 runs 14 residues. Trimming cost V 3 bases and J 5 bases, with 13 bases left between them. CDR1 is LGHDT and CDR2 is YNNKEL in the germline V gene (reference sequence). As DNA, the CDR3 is TGTGCCAGCAGCCAGCTCAGTAGGGCGGAGACCCAGTACTTC. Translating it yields CASSQLSRAETQYF.

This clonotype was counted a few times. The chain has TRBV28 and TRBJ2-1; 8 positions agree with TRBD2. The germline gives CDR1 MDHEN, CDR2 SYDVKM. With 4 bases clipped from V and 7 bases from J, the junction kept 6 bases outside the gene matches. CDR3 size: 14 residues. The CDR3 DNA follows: TGTGCCAGCAGTTCTCCGGGACTAGGGAATGAGCAGTTCTTC. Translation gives CASSSPGLGNEQFF.

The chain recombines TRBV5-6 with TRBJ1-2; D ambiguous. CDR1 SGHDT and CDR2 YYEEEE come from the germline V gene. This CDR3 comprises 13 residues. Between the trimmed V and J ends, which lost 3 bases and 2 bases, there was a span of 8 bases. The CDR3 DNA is TGTGCCAGCAGCTCCGGGATAAACTATGGCTACACCTTC. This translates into CASSSGINYGYTF. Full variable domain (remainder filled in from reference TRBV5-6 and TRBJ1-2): DAGVTQSPTHLIKTRGQQVTLRCSPKSGHDTVSWYQQALGQGPQFIFQYYEEEERQRGNFPDRFSGHQFPNYSSELNVNALLLGDSALYLCASSSGINYGYTFGSGTRLTVV.

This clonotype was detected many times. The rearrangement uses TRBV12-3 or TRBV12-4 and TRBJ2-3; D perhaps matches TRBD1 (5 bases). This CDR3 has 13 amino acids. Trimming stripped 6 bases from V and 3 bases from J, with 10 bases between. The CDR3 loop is CASSLSGTDTQYF. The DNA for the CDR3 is TGTGCCAGCAGCCTCTCAGGGACAGATACGCAGTATTTT.

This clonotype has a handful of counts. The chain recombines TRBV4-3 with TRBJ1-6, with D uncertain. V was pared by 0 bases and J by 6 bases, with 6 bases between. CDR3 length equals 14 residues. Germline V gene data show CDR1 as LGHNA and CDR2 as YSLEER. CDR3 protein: CASSQELFNSPLHF. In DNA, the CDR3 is TGCGCCAGCAGCCAAGAACTGTTTAATTCACCCCTCCACTTT.

Here the CDR3 DNA reads TGTGCCAGCAGTTCTCCCGGGACAGTCTACAATGAGCAGTTCTTC. This translates into CASSSPGTVYNEQFF. This rearrangement joins TRBV28 to TRBJ2-1, with 7 bases identical to TRBD1. J lost 3 bases, V lost 4 bases, and 6 bases had no gene match. Germline-derived CDR1 and CDR2 are MDHEN and SYDVKM. CDR3 length: 15 residues.

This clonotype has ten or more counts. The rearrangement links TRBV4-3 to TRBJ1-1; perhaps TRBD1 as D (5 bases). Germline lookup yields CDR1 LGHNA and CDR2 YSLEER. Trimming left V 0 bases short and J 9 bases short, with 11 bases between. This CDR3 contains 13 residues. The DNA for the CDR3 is TGCGCCAGCAGCCAAGATACTCGGGGCCAAGCTTTCTTT. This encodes CASSQDTRGQAFF.

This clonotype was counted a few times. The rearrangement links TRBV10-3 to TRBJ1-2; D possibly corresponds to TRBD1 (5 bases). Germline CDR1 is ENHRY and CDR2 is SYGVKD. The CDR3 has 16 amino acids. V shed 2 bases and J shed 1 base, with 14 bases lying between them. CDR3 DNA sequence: TGTGCCATCAGTGAGACAGACCTGAGGGGTAACTATGGCTACACCTTC. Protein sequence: CAISETDLRGNYGYTF.

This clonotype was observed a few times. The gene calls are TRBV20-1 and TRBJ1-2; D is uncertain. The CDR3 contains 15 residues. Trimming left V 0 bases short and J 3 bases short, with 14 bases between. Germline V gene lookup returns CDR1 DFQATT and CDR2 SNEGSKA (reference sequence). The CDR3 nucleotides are TGCAGTGCTAGAGATTTGCGGGTAGCAGACTATGGCTACACCTTC. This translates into CSARDLRVADYGYTF.

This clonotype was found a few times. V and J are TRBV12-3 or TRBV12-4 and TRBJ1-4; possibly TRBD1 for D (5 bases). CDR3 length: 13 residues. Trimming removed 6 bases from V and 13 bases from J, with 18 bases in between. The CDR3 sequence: CASSPRAGGPLFF. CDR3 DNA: TGTGCCAGCAGCCCTAGAGCCGGGGGACCACTGTTTTTT.

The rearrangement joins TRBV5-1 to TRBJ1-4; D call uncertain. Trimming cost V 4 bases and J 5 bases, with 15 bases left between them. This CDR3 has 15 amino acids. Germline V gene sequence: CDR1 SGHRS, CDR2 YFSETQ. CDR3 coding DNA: TGCGCCAGCAGCGCAGAAGGCAGCCGGAATGAAAAACTGTTTTTT. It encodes CASSAEGSRNEKLFF. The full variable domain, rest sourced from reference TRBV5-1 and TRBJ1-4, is KAGVTQTPRYLIKTRGQQVTLSCSPISGHRSVSWYQQTPGQGLQFLFEYFSETQRNKGNFPGRFSGRQFSNSRSEMNVSTLELGDSALYLCASSAEGSRNEKLFFGSGTQLSVL.

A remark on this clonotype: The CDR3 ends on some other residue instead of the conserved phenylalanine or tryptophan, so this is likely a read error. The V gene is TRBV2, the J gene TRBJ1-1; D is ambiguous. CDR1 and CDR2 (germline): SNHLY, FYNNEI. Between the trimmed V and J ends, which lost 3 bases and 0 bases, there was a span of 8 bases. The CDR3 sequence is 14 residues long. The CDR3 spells CASSDLLMNTEAFI. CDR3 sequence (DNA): TGTGCCAGCAGTGACCTCCTTATGAACACTGAAGCTTTCATT.

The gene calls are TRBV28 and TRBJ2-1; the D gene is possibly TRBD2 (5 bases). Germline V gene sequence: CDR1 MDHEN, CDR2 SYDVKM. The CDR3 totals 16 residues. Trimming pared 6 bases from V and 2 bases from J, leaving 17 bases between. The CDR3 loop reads CASRSPRDSPYNEQFF. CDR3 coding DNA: TGTGCCAGCAGATCCCCCCGGGATTCACCCTACAATGAGCAGTTCTTC.

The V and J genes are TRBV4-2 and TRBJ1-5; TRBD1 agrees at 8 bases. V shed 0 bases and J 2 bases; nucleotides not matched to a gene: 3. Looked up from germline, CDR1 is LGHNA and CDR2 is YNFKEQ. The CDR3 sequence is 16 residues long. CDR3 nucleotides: TGTGCCAGCAGCCAAGATCCGGACAGGGGCAATCAGCCCCAGCATTTT. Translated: CASSQDPDRGNQPQHF.

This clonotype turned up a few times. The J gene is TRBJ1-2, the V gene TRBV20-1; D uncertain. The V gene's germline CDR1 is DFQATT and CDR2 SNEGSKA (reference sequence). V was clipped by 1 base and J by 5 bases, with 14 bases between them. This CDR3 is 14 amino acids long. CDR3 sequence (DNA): TGCAGTGCTAGAGCTGGTCCGGGTTATTATGGCTACACCTTC. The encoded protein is CSARAGPGYYGYTF.

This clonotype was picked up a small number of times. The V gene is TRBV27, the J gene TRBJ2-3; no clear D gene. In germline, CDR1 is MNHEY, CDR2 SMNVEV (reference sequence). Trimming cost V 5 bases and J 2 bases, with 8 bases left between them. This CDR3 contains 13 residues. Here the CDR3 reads CASSITLTDTQYF. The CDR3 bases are TGTGCCAGCAGTATAACCCTCACAGATACGCAGTATTTT.

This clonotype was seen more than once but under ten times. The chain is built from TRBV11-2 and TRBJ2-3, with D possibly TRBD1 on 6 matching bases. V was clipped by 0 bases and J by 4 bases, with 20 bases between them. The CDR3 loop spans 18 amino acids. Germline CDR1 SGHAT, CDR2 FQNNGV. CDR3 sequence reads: CASSLENLPDSDPDTQYF. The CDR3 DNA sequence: TGTGCCAGCAGCTTAGAAAACCTCCCGGACAGTGACCCAGATACGCAGTATTTT.

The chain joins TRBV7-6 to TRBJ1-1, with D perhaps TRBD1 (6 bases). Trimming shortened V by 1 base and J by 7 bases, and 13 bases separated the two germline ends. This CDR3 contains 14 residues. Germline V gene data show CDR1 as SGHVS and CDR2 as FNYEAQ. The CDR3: CASSLGGGPGEAFF. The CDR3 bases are TGTGCCAGCAGCTTAGGAGGGGGGCCGGGTGAAGCTTTCTTT.

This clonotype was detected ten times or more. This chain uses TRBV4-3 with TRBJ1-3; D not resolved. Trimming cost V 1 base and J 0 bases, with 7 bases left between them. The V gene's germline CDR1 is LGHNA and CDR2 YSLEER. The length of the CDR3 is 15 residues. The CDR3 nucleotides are TGCGCCAGCAGCCAAGTTGGGAACTCTGGAAACACCATATATTTT. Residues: CASSQVGNSGNTIYF.

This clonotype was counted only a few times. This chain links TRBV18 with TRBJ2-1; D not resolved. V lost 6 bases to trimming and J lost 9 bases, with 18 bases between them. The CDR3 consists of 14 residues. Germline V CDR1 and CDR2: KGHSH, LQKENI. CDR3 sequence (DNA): TGTGCCAGCTCCCTACCTTCTAAAGGTTTTGAGCAGTTCTTC. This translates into CASSLPSKGFEQFF.

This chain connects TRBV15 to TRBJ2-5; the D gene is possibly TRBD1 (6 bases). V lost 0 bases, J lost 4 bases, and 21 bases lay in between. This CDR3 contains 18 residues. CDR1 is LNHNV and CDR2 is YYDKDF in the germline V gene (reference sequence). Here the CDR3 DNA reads TGTGCCACCAGCAGAGATCTTGCGTGGGGGACAAACATAGAGACCCAGTACTTC. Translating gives CATSRDLAWGTNIETQYF.